The 17 T cell receptor beta chains below all came from one sample that was sequenced in a study of tumor-infiltrating lymphocytes in primary liver carcinoma. Priming with a constant-region primer yielded TCR beta cDNA from about 450 ng total RNA. Investigators got TCR beta libraries out of three nested multiplex PCR rounds, done with slightly modified ARM-PCR. Amplification in the first two PCR rounds was performed using TRBV1-TRBV30 forward primers and a C-beta reverse primer for 10 cycles each. TCRdb re-called the multiplex PCR reads with MiXCR, one entry per CDR3 protein. Of some 200,000 distinct CDR3 sequences listed, about 65% are singletons. In addition to blood RNA drawn from unsorted whole blood, germline DNA was extracted. The sample taken for sequencing was peripheral blood. These receptors all stem from a woman aged 55-75 years with primary liver carcinoma and hepatitis B virus infection.

A note on this clonotype: The junction and the germline gene differ at one end; a read error may be behind it. The chain has TRBV11-1 and TRBJ2-3, with no clear D. The CDR3 is 13 amino acids. The germline V gene encodes CDR1 SGHAT and CDR2 FQDESV (reference sequence). The CDR3 nucleotides read TGTGCCAACAGCTTCGGCAGTACAGATACGCAGTATTTT. It codes for CANSFGSTDTQYF.

Concerning this clonotype: One end of the junction is discordant with germline, which a read error may explain. The CDR3 nucleotides are TGCGCCAGCAGCCCCAGGGGGCCGACCTACGAGCAGTACTTC. Its protein product is CASSPRGPTYEQYF. The chain links TRBV11-2 to TRBJ2-7, with 8 positions matching TRBD1. CDR3 length: 14 amino acids. Germline assignment: CDR1 SGHAT and CDR2 FQNNGV.

The chain carries TRBV11-1 and TRBJ1-1; a weak D match, TRBD1 (5 bases). Trimming left V 9 bases short and J 0 bases short, with 17 bases between. This CDR3 has 15 amino acids. CDR1 and CDR2 from the germline V gene are SGHAT and FQDESV (reference sequence). CDR3 residues: CASNSGNRMNTEAFF. Written as DNA, the CDR3 is TGTGCCAGTAACTCCGGTAACAGGATGAACACTGAAGCTTTCTTT.

The chain joins TRBV29-1 to TRBJ2-2; 11 positions agree with TRBD2. The CDR3 covers 20 residues. Germline trimming cut 6 bases from V and 5 bases from J; bases unmatched to any gene: 23. CDR1 and CDR2 from the germline V gene are SQVTM and ANQGSEA. CDR3: CSVNRARYSGRGGVTGELFF. In DNA form, the CDR3 reads TGCAGCGTAAATCGGGCCCGGTATAGCGGGAGGGGAGGGGTAACCGGGGAGCTGTTTTTT.

Turning to this clonotype: The junction shows a germline mismatch at one end, possibly a read error. V is TRBV11-2 and J is TRBJ2-3; a possible D gene is TRBD1 (6 bases). Germline values: CDR1 SGHAT, CDR2 FQNNGV. The CDR3 length is 14 residues. The CDR3 loop is CASSPGQYTDTLYF. The DNA for the CDR3 is TGTGCTAGCAGCCCAGGACAGTACACAGATACGCTGTATTTT. The full variable domain, with the rest looked up from reference TRBV11-2 and TRBJ2-3, is EAGVAQSPRYKIIEKRQSVAFWCNPISGHATLYWYQQILGQGPKLLIQFQNNGVVDDSQLPKDRFSAERLKGVDSTLKIQPAKLEDSAVYLCASSPGQYTDTLYFGPGTRLTVL.

This clonotype has only a few counts. The V call is TRBV5-5, the J call TRBJ2-7; D uncertain. Trimming removed 0 bases at V and 2 bases at J, with 9 bases between. This CDR3 is 14 amino acids long. Germline values: CDR1 SGHKS, CDR2 YYEKEE (reference sequence). This chain's CDR3 is CASSLADFTYEQYF. The CDR3 DNA reads as TGTGCCAGCAGCTTGGCTGACTTTACCTACGAGCAGTACTTC.

Worth noting for this clonotype: Being one base from a much bigger clone, this may be a read error. The chain employs TRBV12-5 and TRBJ1-5, with D hard to call. CDR1 LGHNT and CDR2 FRNRAP come from the germline V gene. CDR3 length: 13 residues. This chain's CDR3 is CASCLPPNQPQHF. CDR3 sequence (DNA): TGTGCTAGTTGTTTGCCGCCAAATCAGCCCCAGCATTTT.

This sequence joins TRBV19 and TRBJ1-1; no reliable D call. V was shortened by 2 bases and J by 2 bases, with 6 bases between the two germline ends. Germline values: CDR1 LNHDA, CDR2 SQIVND (reference sequence). The CDR3 is 13 residues long. CDR3 sequence (DNA): TGTGCCAGTAGTATAAAGGTCAACACTGAAGCTTTCTTT. This translates into CASSIKVNTEAFF.

With respect to this clonotype: This clone may be a read error of a much larger clone one base away. The V call is TRBV30, the J call TRBJ1-5; 9 nucleotides align to TRBD1. Germline V gives CDR1 GTSNPN, CDR2 SVGIG (reference sequence). This CDR3 is 14 amino acids long. The CDR3 DNA reads TGTGCCTGGAGCGGACAGGGGCTAAGGCAGCCCCAGCGTTTT. This encodes CAWSGQGLRQPQRF.

This clonotype was detected many times. The rearrangement joins TRBV4-2 to TRBJ2-3, with D possibly being TRBD2 (6 bases). Germline V gene lookup returns CDR1 LGHNA and CDR2 YNFKEQ. The CDR3 runs to 17 residues. The V end was cut by 4 bases, the J end by 1 base, with 18 bases between. CDR3 amino acids: CASSRLAWELGTDTQYF. CDR3 nucleotide sequence: TGTGCCAGCAGCCGTCTAGCGTGGGAGCTTGGCACAGATACGCAGTATTTT.

This sequence joins TRBV29-1 and TRBJ2-1, with 8 bases lining up with TRBD2. V was clipped by 7 bases and J by 7 bases; unmatched bases: 15. Germline V gene lookup returns CDR1 SQVTM and CDR2 ANQGSEA. The CDR3 spans 15 residues. CDR3 region: CSASGTSGRGNEQFF. Here the CDR3 DNA reads TGCAGCGCCAGCGGGACTAGTGGGAGGGGGAATGAGCAGTTCTTC.

This clonotype was seen ten or more times. The chain uses TRBV7-9 and TRBJ1-6; TRBD1 aligns across 8 bases. CDR1 is SEHNR and CDR2 is FQNEAQ in the germline V gene (reference sequence). Trimming took 4 bases from V and 5 from J; bases not matched to a gene: 1. The CDR3 length is 14 residues. The CDR3 region is CASSSTGDNSPLHF. DNA of the CDR3: TGTGCCAGCAGCTCGACAGGGGATAATTCACCCCTCCACTTT.

About this clonotype itself: A read error may account for a junction end that differs from germline. The chain couples TRBV12-3 or TRBV12-4 to TRBJ1-1; D not certain. CDR3 length equals 15 residues. CDR3 sequence (DNA): TGTGTCAGCAGTTCATTGGGGTCGGGGAACACTGAAGCTTTCTTT. This translates into CVSSSLGSGNTEAFF.

The table lists this clonotype with a few counts. V is TRBV1 and J is TRBJ2-1. TRBV1 is a documented pseudogene. The CDR3 length is 14 residues. The CDR3 region has the DNA TGCACCAGCAGCCCCCTAGGGTCTATCTATGAGCAGTTCTTC. This translates into CTSSPLGSIYEQFF.

This chain connects TRBV7-2 to TRBJ2-5; 11 bases fit TRBD2. The V segment lost 7 bases and the J segment 5 bases; nucleotides outside the gene matches: 9. The CDR3 length is 15 residues. Germline V gene data show CDR1 as SGHTA and CDR2 as FQGNSA. CDR3 loop: CASIITSGRRETQYF. CDR3 sequence (DNA): TGTGCCAGCATCATAACTAGCGGGAGAAGGGAGACCCAGTACTTC.

For this clonotype: This may arise from a read error, as a much more abundant clone is one base away. This chain joins TRBV6-1 and TRBJ2-1, with 7 nucleotides matching TRBD1. CDR3 length: 16 residues. Germline V CDR1 and CDR2: MNHNS, SASEGT. The CDR3, as DNA: TGTGCCAGCAATGAAGTGGGTAGGGGGCCGGCAAATGAGCAGTTCTTC. Its protein is CASNEVGRGPANEQFF.

The genes are TRBV28 and TRBJ2-5; TRBD2 agrees at 9 bases. The junction had 8 bases not matched to a gene; V was cut back by 6 bases and J by 6 bases. Germline CDR1 reads MDHEN; CDR2 reads SYDVKM. This CDR3 has 14 residues. The CDR3 DNA sequence: TGTGCCAGCAGAATGTCAGCGGGAGGCCAGACCCAGTACTTC. Its translation: CASRMSAGGQTQYF.